This T cell receptor (beta chain) is drawn from a study of CD8+ T cells in alopecia areata. Indicated treatment: oral pan-JAK inhibitor, 5-10 mg twice daily. V was trimmed by 3 bases and J by 9 bases, leaving 3 bases between them. Germline V gene lookup returns CDR1 LGHNA and CDR2 YSLEER. This CDR3 spans 10 amino acids. Extracted RNA was reverse transcribed, and the resulting cDNA served as sequencing template. The method was immunoSEQ multiplex PCR; TCRdb's version includes in-frame clones alone and lacks a portion of them. The sample carries fewer than 150,000 clones, approximately 80% recorded once.

The chain links TRBV4-3 to TRBJ2-1; D gene unclear. This specimen was CD8+ T cells sorted from blood, taken at week 4, from a patient treated with tofacitinib. This TCR derives from a human donor with alopecia areata. The CDR3: CASSQPEQFF. The CDR3 DNA is TGCGCCAGCAGCCAGCCTGAGCAGTTCTTC.